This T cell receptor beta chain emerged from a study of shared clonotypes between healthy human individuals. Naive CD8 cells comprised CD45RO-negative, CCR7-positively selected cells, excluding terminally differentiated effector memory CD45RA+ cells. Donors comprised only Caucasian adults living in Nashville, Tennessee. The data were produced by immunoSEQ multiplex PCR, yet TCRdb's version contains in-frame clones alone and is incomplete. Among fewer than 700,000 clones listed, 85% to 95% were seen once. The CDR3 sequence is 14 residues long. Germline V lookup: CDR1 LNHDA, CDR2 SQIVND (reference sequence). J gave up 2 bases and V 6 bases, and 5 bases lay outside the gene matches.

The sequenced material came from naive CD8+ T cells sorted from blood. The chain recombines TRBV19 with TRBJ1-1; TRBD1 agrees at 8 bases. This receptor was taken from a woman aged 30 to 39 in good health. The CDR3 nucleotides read TGTGCCAGTAGCGCGGACAGGGACAACACTGAAGCTTTCTTT. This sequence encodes CASSADRDNTEAFF. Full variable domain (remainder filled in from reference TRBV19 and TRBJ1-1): DGGITQSPKYLFRKEGQNVTLSCEQNLNHDAMYWYRQDPGQGLRLIYYSQIVNDFQKGDIAEGYSVSREKKESFPLTVTSAQKNPTAFYLCASSADRDNTEAFFGQGTRLTVV.